A selection of T cell receptor beta chains follows, all from one sample in a study of T cells in localized non-small cell lung cancer. The protocol was immunoSEQ multiplex PCR, while the TCRdb copy is restricted to in-frame clones and leaves out a portion. The table records about 11,000 clones, around 45% of them present only once. The sequencing used lymph node tissue, collected before any cancer treatment. The receptors originated from a woman between 35 and 70 years old with stage II squamous cell lung carcinoma. Each CDR3 is given with its conserved first and last residue. The D gene is left open where the match is weak. Expanded clones get a size class; other rows say once, few or many, or leave the size out.

TRBV29-1	once	TRBD1	TRBJ2-5	TGCAGCGTTGGGGGACAGGGTCAGACCCAGTACTTC	CSVGGQGQTQYF
TRBV11-3	.	TRBD1	TRBJ1-1	TGTGCCAGCAGCGTAACCGGGACAGGGGCTGCTGAAGCTTTCTTT	CASSVTGTGAAEAFF
TRBV15	.	TRBD1	TRBJ2-1	TGTGCCACCAGCAGAGTCCAGGGGGCAAGGGAGCAGTTCTTC	CATSRVQGAREQFF
TRBV6-8	medium-sized	TRBD2	TRBJ2-7	TGTGCCATCAGTGTTGGTAGCGGGGGCCCCCGTTCCTACGAGCAGTACTTC	CAISVGSGGPRSYEQYF
TRBV6-8	.	.	TRBJ2-2	TGTGCCAGCAGTTTGAGCCTTAGCACCGGGGAGCTGTTTTTT	CASSLSLSTGELFF
TRBV9	few	TRBD1	TRBJ1-5	TGTGCCAGCAGTGGGACAGGGGTTGAGCCCCAGCATTTT	CASSGTGVEPQHF
TRBV9	few	TRBD2	TRBJ2-7	TGTGCCAGCATTGGGGGGGACCCGCCATACGAGCAGTACTTC	CASIGGDPPYEQYF
TRBV6-8	few	.	TRBJ2-2	TGTGCCAGCAGGGGAGAGGCAGACACCGGGGAGCTGTTTTTT	CASRGEADTGELFF
TRBV28	.	.	TRBJ1-5	TGTGCCAGCAGTCCCCTCCAGGGTAGCAATCAGCCCCAGCATTTT	CASSPLQGSNQPQHF
TRBV7-5	.	.	TRBJ1-1	TGTGCCAGCAGCCTGAAGGGTGGGAACACTGAAGCTTTCTTT	CASSLKGGNTEAFF
TRBV7-5	few	.	TRBJ2-1	TGTGCCAGCAGCTTGGGACTAGCGGGAGTCCATGAGCAGTTCTTC	CASSLGLAGVHEQFF
TRBV15	.	.	TRBJ1-2	TGTGCCACCAGCAGAGATGGGATAAAGAACGATGGCTACACCTTC	CATSRDGIKNDGYTF
TRBV2	.	TRBD1	TRBJ1-1	TGTGCCAGCAGGAAGGACAGGGGGAACACTGAAGCTTTCTTT	CASRKDRGNTEAFF
TRBV6-8	.	TRBD1	TRBJ1-5	TGTGCCAGCAGCGTCGGGACAGGGAACCAGCCCCAGCATTTT	CASSVGTGNQPQHF
TRBV19	.	.	TRBJ1-2	TGTGCCAGTAGTCGACAGGCTAACTATGGCTACACCTTC	CASSRQANYGYTF
TRBV25-1	.	TRBD1	TRBJ1-2	TGTGCCAGCAGTACGACAGGGGCTGGTGGCTACACCTTC	CASSTTGAGGYTF